Listed here are 10 T cell receptor beta chains from one sample, sequenced in a study of blood T cell repertoires in COVID-19 (dated by TCRdb to 2020 to 2021). Receptor libraries were prepared by the immunoSEQ multiplex PCR assay. The clones in this table, taken by TCRdb from immuneACCESS, are in-frame only. Not every clone is retained; where verified, under half of the shortfall comes from an unresolved V gene, and the cause of the rest is unknown. The sample table records approximately 110,000 clones; 85% to 90% of these occur just once. Of the sample, 3.5% to 5% falls within the top ten clones. Sequenced material: peripheral blood. The receptor set was obtained from a man between 45 and 60 years old with acute or convalescent COVID-19.

The table lists this clone with a few counts. This chain connects TRBV7-6 to TRBJ2-7; weak D call: TRBD2 (6 bases). Germline loops: CDR1 SGHVS, CDR2 FNYEAQ. This CDR3 has 16 amino acids. V was cut by 0 bases and J by 3 bases, with 15 bases left in between. DNA of the CDR3: TGTGCCAGCAGCTTAGCTGGTAGCGGCTCGGACTACGAGCAGTACTTC. Encoded protein: CASSLAGSGSDYEQYF.

J is TRBJ2-7 and V is TRBV14, with a tentative D call TRBD1 (6 bases). The CDR3 covers 15 residues. V was pared by 1 base and J by 3 bases, with 13 bases between. The V gene's germline CDR1 is SGHDN and CDR2 FVKESK. This chain's CDR3 is CASSQGTANYYEQYF. The DNA for the CDR3 is TGTGCCAGCAGCCAAGGGACAGCAAATTACTACGAGCAGTACTTC.

The V and J genes are TRBV4-1 and TRBJ2-3, with D possibly TRBD1 on 5 matching bases. The CDR3 sequence is 17 residues long. Trimming shortened V by 7 bases and J by 2 bases, and 22 bases separated the two germline ends. Germline lookup yields CDR1 MGHRA and CDR2 YSYEKL. The CDR3 DNA reads TGCGCCAGCACCCCAAGGCACGGCGACAGCTACACAGATACGCAGTATTTT. The encoded protein is CASTPRHGDSYTDTQYF.

The V call is TRBV27, the J call TRBJ2-5; TRBD2 aligns across 8 bases. Germline V gene lookup returns CDR1 MNHEY and CDR2 SMNVEV (reference sequence). V shed 0 bases and J 4 bases; nucleotides not matched to a gene: 16. CDR3 size: 19 residues. In DNA form, the CDR3 reads TGTGCCAGCAGTTTATCGCCGGTGTGGGGCGGGAGGCCCCCAGAGACCCAGTACTTC. Residues: CASSLSPVWGGRPPETQYF.

The rearrangement links TRBV25-1 to TRBJ2-7, with unresolved D. The germline CDR1 and CDR2 sequences are MGHDK and SYGVNS. Deletions cut 3 bases from V and 2 bases from J, with 8 bases between. CDR3 length equals 13 residues. The DNA of the CDR3 is TGTGCCAGCAGTGAGGGCAGCACCTACGAGCAGTACTTC. This gives the protein CASSEGSTYEQYF.

CDR3 loop: CSASRTGINTEAFF. The DNA for the CDR3 is TGCAGTGCTAGTCGGACAGGGATTAACACTGAAGCTTTCTTT. The chain combines TRBV20-1 with TRBJ1-1; 8 bases line up with TRBD1. Germline V CDR1 and CDR2: DFQATT, SNEGSKA (reference sequence). The CDR3 has 14 amino acids. The ends lost 3 bases at V and 2 bases at J; junction bases unmatched: 5.

The chain carries TRBV27 and TRBJ2-3; the D is unclear. The V end was cut by 10 bases, the J end by 0 bases, with 14 bases between. Germline values: CDR1 MNHEY, CDR2 SMNVEV (reference sequence). The CDR3 totals 14 residues. The CDR3 bases are TGTGCCACCCGGAGAGCCACTAGCACAGATACGCAGTATTTT. This codes for CATRRATSTDTQYF.

V and J are TRBV2 and TRBJ1-1; D uncertain. The length of the CDR3 is 15 residues. The germline V gene encodes CDR1 SNHLY and CDR2 FYNNEI. The V gene lost 6 bases and the J gene lost 0 bases, with 14 bases spanning the gap. CDR3 bases: TGTGCCAGCAGGGCTTCCCGAGGGATGAACACTGAAGCTTTCTTT. Amino acids: CASRASRGMNTEAFF.

This clone was observed a single time. The J gene is TRBJ1-3, the V gene TRBV5-8, with D uncertain. With 0 bases removed from V and 4 bases from J, the gap between germline ends came to 11 bases. This CDR3 is built from 15 residues. Germline lookup yields CDR1 SGHTS and CDR2 YDEGEE. In DNA form, the CDR3 reads TGTGCCAGCAGCTTGGCTGGAAGCGGCGGAAACACCATATATTTT. It is translated as CASSLAGSGGNTIYF.

CDR3 sequence reads: CASIPGGGAQHF. As DNA, the CDR3 is TGTGCCAGCATCCCCGGGGGGGGAGCCCAGCATTTT. The chain couples TRBV28 to TRBJ1-5; TRBD1 is a possible D gene (5 bases). The CDR3 contains 12 residues. The ends were cut back, 7 bases at V and 11 bases at J, with 15 bases in the middle. From germline, CDR1 is MDHEN and CDR2 SYDVKM. Full variable domain (outside the CDR3, taken from reference TRBV28 and TRBJ1-5): DVKVTQSSRYLVKRTGEKVFLECVQDMDHENMFWYRQDPGLGLRLIYFSYDVKMKEKGDIPEGYSVSREKKERFSLILESASTNQTSMYLCASIPGGGAQHFGDGTRLSIL.